Ten or more counts support the clone carrying this T cell receptor (beta chain). Its antigen is not identified. UMIs were added to TCR cDNA along with a universal primer site when it was made by 5'RACE template switching. TCRdb itself ran the 5' RACE reads through MiXCR, one entry per CDR3 protein. The table has 200,000 to 300,000 distinct CDR3 sequences, more than 3.5% seen once; the top ten hold 15% to 20%. This specimen comes from a study of T cells after yellow fever vaccination. Trimming shortened V by 4 bases and J by 8 bases, and 15 bases separated the two germline ends. Germline V lookup: CDR1 SGHRS, CDR2 YFSETQ. This CDR3 contains 14 residues. Study-level findings and limits: Contaminants from the bulk population, in the form of abundant clonotypes, could be found in FACS-sorted repertoires. Some clonotypes, a small share, were shared between CD4 and CD8 compartments. Peaking on day 5 versus 15, the secondary response was faster but weaker.

The gene calls are TRBV5-1 and TRBJ1-4; D is uncertain. Source: PBMCs, taken 15 days after the yellow fever booster vaccination. The sequence was collected from a man aged 18 to 29 who received the YFV17D yellow fever vaccine. The CDR3 protein is CASSPDGRPEKLFF. Here the CDR3 DNA reads TGCGCCAGCAGCCCGGACGGGAGACCGGAAAAACTGTTTTTT.